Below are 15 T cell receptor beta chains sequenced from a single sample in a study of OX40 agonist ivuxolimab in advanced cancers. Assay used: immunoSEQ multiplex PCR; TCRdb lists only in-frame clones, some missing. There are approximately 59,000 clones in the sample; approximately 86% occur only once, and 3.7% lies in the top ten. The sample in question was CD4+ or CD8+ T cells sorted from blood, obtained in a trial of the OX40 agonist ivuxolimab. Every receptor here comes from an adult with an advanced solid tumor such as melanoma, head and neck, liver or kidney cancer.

The CDR3: CASSQASNTGELFF. The DNA of the CDR3 is TGTGCCAGCAGCCAAGCCTCGAACACCGGGGAGCTGTTTTTT. The chain is built from TRBV4-2 and TRBJ2-2; D is undetermined. Deletions cut 1 base from V and 0 bases from J, with 3 bases between. The germline CDR1 and CDR2 sequences are LGHNA and YNFKEQ. The CDR3 sequence is 14 residues long.

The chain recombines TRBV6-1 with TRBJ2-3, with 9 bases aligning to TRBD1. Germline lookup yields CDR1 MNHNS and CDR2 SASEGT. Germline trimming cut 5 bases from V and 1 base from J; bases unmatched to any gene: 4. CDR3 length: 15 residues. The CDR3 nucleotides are TGTGCCAGCAGTTTTACAGGGGGCGGCACAGATACGCAGTATTTT. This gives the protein CASSFTGGGTDTQYF.

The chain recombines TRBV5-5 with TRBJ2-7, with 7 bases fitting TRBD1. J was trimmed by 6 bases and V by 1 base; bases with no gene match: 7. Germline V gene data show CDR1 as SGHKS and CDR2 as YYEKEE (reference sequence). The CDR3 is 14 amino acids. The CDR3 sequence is CASSLTGTASEQYF. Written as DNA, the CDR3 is TGTGCCAGCAGCTTGACCGGGACAGCCTCCGAGCAGTACTTC.

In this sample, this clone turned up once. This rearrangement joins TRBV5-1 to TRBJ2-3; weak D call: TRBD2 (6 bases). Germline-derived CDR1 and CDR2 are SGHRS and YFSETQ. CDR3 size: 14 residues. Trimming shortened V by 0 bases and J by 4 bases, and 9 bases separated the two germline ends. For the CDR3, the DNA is TGCGCCAGCAGCTTGGCCGGAGGGCCAGATACGCAGTATTTT. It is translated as CASSLAGGPDTQYF.

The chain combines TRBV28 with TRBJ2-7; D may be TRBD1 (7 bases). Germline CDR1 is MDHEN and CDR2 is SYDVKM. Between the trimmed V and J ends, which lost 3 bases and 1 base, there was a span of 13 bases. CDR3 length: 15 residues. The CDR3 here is CASSLGGTDSYEQYF. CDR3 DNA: TGTGCCAGCAGTTTGGGCGGGACAGATTCCTACGAGCAGTACTTC.

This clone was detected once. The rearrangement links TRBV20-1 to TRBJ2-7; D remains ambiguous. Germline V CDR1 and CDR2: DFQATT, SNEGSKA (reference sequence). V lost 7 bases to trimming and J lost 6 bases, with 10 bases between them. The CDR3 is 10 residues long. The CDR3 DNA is TGCAGTGGAGGTCAGTCCGAGCAGTACTTC. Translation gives CSGGQSEQYF.

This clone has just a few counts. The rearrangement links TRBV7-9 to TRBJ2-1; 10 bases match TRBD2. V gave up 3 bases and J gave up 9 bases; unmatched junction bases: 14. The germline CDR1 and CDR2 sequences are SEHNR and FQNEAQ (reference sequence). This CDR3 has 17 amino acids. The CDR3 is CASSFSAGLAREREQFF. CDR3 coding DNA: TGTGCCAGCAGCTTTTCTGCGGGACTAGCGAGGGAACGTGAGCAGTTCTTC.

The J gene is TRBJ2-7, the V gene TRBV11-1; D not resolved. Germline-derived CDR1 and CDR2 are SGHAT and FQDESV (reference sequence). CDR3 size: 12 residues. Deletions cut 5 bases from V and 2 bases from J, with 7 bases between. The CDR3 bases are TGTGCCAGCAGCCCGTCAACCTACGAGCAGTACTTC. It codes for CASSPSTYEQYF.

In nucleotides, the CDR3 is TGCGCCAGCCGTGCAGGGTGGAACACTGAAGCTTTCTTT. This translates into CASRAGWNTEAFF. The chain employs TRBV5-1 and TRBJ1-1; a weak D match, TRBD1 (5 bases). The germline V and J ends were trimmed by 7 bases and 1 base, with 11 bases remaining between them. The germline gives CDR1 SGHRS, CDR2 YFSETQ. The CDR3 runs to 13 residues.

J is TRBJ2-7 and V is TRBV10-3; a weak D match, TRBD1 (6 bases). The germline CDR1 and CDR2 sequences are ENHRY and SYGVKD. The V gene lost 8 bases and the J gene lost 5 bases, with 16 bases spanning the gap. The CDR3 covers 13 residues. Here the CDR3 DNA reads TGTGCCATCTCGACAGGAGCCCGCCACGAGCAGTACTTC. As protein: CAISTGARHEQYF.

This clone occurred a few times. The CDR3 region has the DNA TGTGCCAGCGAATGGGATGGCGCGAACACCGGGGAGCTGTTTTTT. Its protein is CASEWDGANTGELFF. The V gene is TRBV7-9, the J gene TRBJ2-2, with D unclear. Germline V gene lookup returns CDR1 SEHNR and CDR2 FQNEAQ (reference sequence). The CDR3 covers 15 residues. V was clipped by 8 bases and J by 0 bases, with 13 bases between them.

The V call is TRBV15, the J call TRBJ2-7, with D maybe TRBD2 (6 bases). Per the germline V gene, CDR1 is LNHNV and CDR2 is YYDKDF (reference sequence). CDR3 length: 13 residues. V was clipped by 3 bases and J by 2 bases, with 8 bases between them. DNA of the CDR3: TGTGCCACCAGCAGGGAGGGGCCCTACGAGCAGTACTTC. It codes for CATSREGPYEQYF.

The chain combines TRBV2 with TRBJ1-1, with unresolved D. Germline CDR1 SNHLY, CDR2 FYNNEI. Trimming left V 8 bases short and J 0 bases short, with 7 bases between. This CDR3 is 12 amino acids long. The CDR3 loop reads CASGVLNTEAFF. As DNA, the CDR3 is TGTGCCAGCGGTGTTCTGAACACTGAAGCTTTCTTT.

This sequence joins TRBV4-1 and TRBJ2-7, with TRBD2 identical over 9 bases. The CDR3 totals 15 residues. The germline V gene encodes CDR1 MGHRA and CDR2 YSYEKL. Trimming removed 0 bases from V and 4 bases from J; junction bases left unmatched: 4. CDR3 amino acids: CASSQESGRWYEQYF. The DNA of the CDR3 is TGCGCCAGCAGCCAAGAGAGCGGGAGGTGGTACGAGCAGTACTTC.

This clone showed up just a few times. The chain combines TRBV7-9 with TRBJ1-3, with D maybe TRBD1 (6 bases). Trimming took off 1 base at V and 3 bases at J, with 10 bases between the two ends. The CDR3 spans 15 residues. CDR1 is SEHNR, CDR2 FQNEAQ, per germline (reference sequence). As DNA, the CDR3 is TGTGCCAGCAGCTTAGATCGGGGGCTTGGAAACACCATATATTTT. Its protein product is CASSLDRGLGNTIYF.